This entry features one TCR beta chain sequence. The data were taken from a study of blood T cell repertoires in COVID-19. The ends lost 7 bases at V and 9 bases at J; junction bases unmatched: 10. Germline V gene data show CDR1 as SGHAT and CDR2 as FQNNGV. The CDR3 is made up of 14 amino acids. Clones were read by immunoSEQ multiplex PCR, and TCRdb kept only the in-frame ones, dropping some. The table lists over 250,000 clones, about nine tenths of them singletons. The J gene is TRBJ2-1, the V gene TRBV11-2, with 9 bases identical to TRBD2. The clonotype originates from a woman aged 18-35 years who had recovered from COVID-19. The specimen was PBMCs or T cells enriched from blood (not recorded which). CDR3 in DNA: TGTGCCAGCACCTTCGCGGGAGGGCCGGGTGAGCAGTTCTTC. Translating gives CASTFAGGPGEQFF.